These 16 T cell receptor beta chains share one sample of origin, sequenced in a study of a mutant IDH1 vaccine in newly diagnosed glioma (dated by TCRdb to about 2021). The library was produced with the immunoSEQ multiplex PCR assay. Drawn from immuneACCESS, this table holds only the in-frame rearrangements with V and J called that TCRdb kept. Clones are partly lost; checked studies trace under half to an unresolved V gene and leave the rest unexplained. For this sample the table gives fewer than 85,000 clones, of which 75% to 90% were detected only once. The leading ten clones occupy roughly 5.6% of the sample. The sample's time point label, in plain terms: week 47, end of study. Each vaccine dose, consisting of 300 ug of a 20-mer mutant IDH1 peptide in Montanide, was administered subcutaneously with topical imiquimod. No antigens are known for them. Specimen: PBMCs, collected from a glioma patient whose treatment included an IDH1 peptide vaccine. These receptors were obtained from a man aged 35 to 55 with glioma.

V usage is TRBV7-2 and J usage is TRBJ2-4; 11 bases fit TRBD2. The ends lost 5 bases at V and 2 bases at J; junction bases unmatched: 8. The V gene's germline CDR1 is SGHTA and CDR2 FQGNSA. The length of the CDR3 is 17 residues. The CDR3 DNA follows: TGTGCCAGCAGCACCTTCACTAGCGGGGGCCCCAAAAACATTCAGTACTTC. Translation: CASSTFTSGGPKNIQYF.

CDR3 DNA sequence: TGTGCCAGCAGCGCAACACGACTAGGCTCCGAGCAGTACTTC. Protein product: CASSATRLGSEQYF. The V gene is TRBV27, the J gene TRBJ2-5, with D perhaps TRBD2 (6 bases). The J call may not be correct, given that the DNA end is closer to TRBJ2-7. The V gene's germline CDR1 is MNHEY and CDR2 SMNVEV (reference sequence). The CDR3 is made up of 14 amino acids.

The chain combines TRBV6-5 with TRBJ1-5; possibly TRBD1 for D (5 bases). Per germline, CDR1 MNHEY and CDR2 SVGAGI. This CDR3 is built from 14 residues. V shed 2 bases and J shed 5 bases, with 10 bases lying between them. CDR3 sequence (DNA): TGTGCCAGCAGTTACGGGGGGGGTGATCAGCCCCAGCATTTT. Translation gives CASSYGGGDQPQHF.

V is TRBV4-2 and J is TRBJ2-6; 10 bases are a match to TRBD1. The V and J ends lost 4 bases and 9 bases, in that order; junction bases with no gene match: 6. CDR1 is LGHNA, CDR2 YNFKEQ, per germline. This CDR3 is built from 15 residues. The CDR3 is CASSRGTGEDNVLTF. As DNA, the CDR3 is TGTGCCAGCAGCCGAGGGACAGGGGAAGACAACGTCCTGACTTTC.

V and J are TRBV4-2 and TRBJ2-2, with D perhaps TRBD1 or TRBD2 (7 bases each). Looked up from germline, CDR1 is LGHNA and CDR2 is YNFKEQ. The CDR3 consists of 18 residues. V shed 0 bases and J shed 4 bases, with 18 bases lying between them. CDR3 nucleotide sequence: TGTGCCAGCAGCCAAGATTTGGGAGGGGGCGAAACCACCGGGGAGCTGTTTTTT. This translates into CASSQDLGGGETTGELFF.

The rearrangement joins TRBV6-6 to TRBJ2-3; TRBD2 is a possible D gene (5 bases). Germline V gene sequence: CDR1 MNHNY, CDR2 SVGAGI (reference sequence). CDR3 length: 16 amino acids. V dropped 0 bases and J dropped 1 base, with 11 bases sitting between them. The CDR3 DNA is TGTGCCAGCAGTTACTCTAGCGTCTCTGGCACAGATACGCAGTATTTT. Amino acids: CASSYSSVSGTDTQYF.

The genes are TRBV4-2 and TRBJ2-7, with TRBD1 identical over 9 bases. V shed 1 base and J 7 bases; nucleotides not matched to a gene: 8. Per the germline V gene, CDR1 is LGHNA and CDR2 is YNFKEQ. The CDR3 contains 15 residues. CDR3 in amino acids: CASSQAGQGNAEQYF. The CDR3 DNA reads as TGTGCCAGCAGCCAAGCGGGACAGGGTAATGCGGAGCAGTACTTC.

Here the CDR3 DNA reads TGTGCCTGGAGTCCGGGCTCCTATAATTCACCCCTCCACTTT. Protein: CAWSPGSYNSPLHF. The J gene is TRBJ1-6, the V gene TRBV30; D gene unclear. The CDR3 length is 14 residues. The V and J ends lost 2 bases and 0 bases respectively, with 5 bases between them. The V gene's germline CDR1 is GTSNPN and CDR2 SVGIG (reference sequence).

V is TRBV6-6 and J is TRBJ1-1; 7 bases are shared with TRBD1. The CDR3 loop spans 14 amino acids. V was pared by 2 bases and J by 7 bases, with 7 bases of the junction left unmatched. Germline V gene lookup returns CDR1 MNHNY and CDR2 SVGAGI (reference sequence). The CDR3 nucleotides are TGTGCCAGCAGTTACGGAAATGGACAGGTTGAAGCTTTCTTT. This sequence encodes CASSYGNGQVEAFF.

This clone was seen a handful of times. The rearrangement joins TRBV6-1 to TRBJ1-4; TRBD1 might be the D (5 bases). Trimming stripped 5 bases from V and 4 bases from J, with 8 bases between. The germline CDR1 and CDR2 sequences are MNHNS and SASEGT. This CDR3 spans 13 amino acids. Here the CDR3 reads CASSSGVNEKLFF. DNA of the CDR3: TGTGCCAGCAGTTCGGGGGTTAATGAAAAACTGTTTTTT.

V gene TRBV6-5 combines with J gene TRBJ2-7; D unresolved. V was clipped by 6 bases and J by 2 bases, with 14 bases between them. The CDR3 is made up of 14 amino acids. Germline V gene data show CDR1 as MNHEY and CDR2 as SVGAGI. Here the CDR3 reads CASRHATATYEQYF. In DNA form, the CDR3 reads TGTGCCAGCAGGCACGCTACAGCGACCTACGAGCAGTACTTC.

This rearrangement joins TRBV7-2 to TRBJ2-1; D is perhaps TRBD2 (5 bases). The germline gives CDR1 SGHTA, CDR2 FQGNSA. The ends were cut back, 7 bases at V and 0 bases at J, with 13 bases in the middle. The CDR3 has 15 residues. CDR3 sequence (DNA): TGTGCCAGCACCAAGGACGGGAACTCCTACAATGAGCAGTTCTTC. Translation gives CASTKDGNSYNEQFF.

The chain employs TRBV4-1 and TRBJ1-2, with D unresolved. Trimming cost V 0 bases and J 5 bases, with 13 bases left between them. This CDR3 has 15 amino acids. Germline CDR1 MGHRA, CDR2 YSYEKL. The CDR3 DNA is TGCGCCAGCAGCCAAGATCATGGGGTAGGGTATGGCTACACCTTC. Amino acid sequence: CASSQDHGVGYGYTF.

This clone came up a few times. The V gene is TRBV10-1, the J gene TRBJ1-1, with D possibly TRBD1 on 5 matching bases. Germline CDR1 WNHNN, CDR2 SYGVQD (reference sequence). The CDR3 totals 15 residues. V was trimmed by 1 base and J by 6 bases, leaving 15 bases between them. The CDR3 here is CASSEYLGLNSEAFF. The CDR3, as DNA: TGCGCCAGCAGTGAGTATCTGGGACTTAACTCTGAAGCTTTCTTT.

This clone occurred a few times. The chain recombines TRBV27 with TRBJ2-3; TRBD2 is a possible D gene (6 bases). The V gene's germline CDR1 is MNHEY and CDR2 SMNVEV (reference sequence). The CDR3 spans 15 residues. With 3 bases removed from V and 3 bases from J, the gap between germline ends came to 13 bases. The CDR3: CASSFGTGETDTQYF. The DNA of the CDR3 is TGTGCCAGCAGTTTTGGTACGGGGGAGACAGATACGCAGTATTTT.

V gene TRBV28 combines with J gene TRBJ2-2; maybe TRBD2 (6 bases). The germline gives CDR1 MDHEN, CDR2 SYDVKM. Trimming stripped 7 bases from V and 3 bases from J, with 12 bases between. This CDR3 contains 14 residues. The CDR3 loop reads CASISWGDTGELFF. DNA of the CDR3: TGTGCCAGCATCTCCTGGGGGGACACCGGGGAGCTGTTTTTT.